A single sample gave rise to the 20 T cell receptor beta chains below, sequenced in a study of shared clonotypes between healthy human individuals. Clones were sequenced by immunoSEQ multiplex PCR, and TCRdb holds only the in-frame ones, with some missing. The table has under 550,000 clones, 90% to 96% seen once. Specimen: naive CD4+ T cells sorted from blood. Subset specified: CD45RA+ positively selected. The receptors originated from a woman younger than 45 in good health.

CDR3: CASSQEQDGFPNYGYTF. The CDR3 region has the DNA TGCGCCAGCAGCCAGGAGCAAGACGGGTTCCCTAACTATGGCTACACCTTC. The chain links TRBV4-1 to TRBJ1-2; D gene unclear. This CDR3 has 17 residues. The V gene lost 3 bases and the J gene lost 0 bases, with 17 bases spanning the gap. Germline V CDR1 and CDR2: MGHRA, YSYEKL.

The gene calls are TRBV5-1 and TRBJ2-3, with TRBD2 matching 10 bases. Per the germline V gene, CDR1 is SGHRS and CDR2 is YFSETQ. V trimming: 2 bases; J trimming: 5 bases; junction bases outside the gene matches: 5. This CDR3 contains 15 residues. CDR3 nucleotide sequence: TGCGCCAGCAGCTTCCTAGCGGGAGTTAAAGATACGCAGTATTTT. It translates to CASSFLAGVKDTQYF.

The V gene is TRBV28, the J gene TRBJ1-1; D is unresolved. This CDR3 is 14 amino acids long. The germline V gene has CDR1 MDHEN and CDR2 SYDVKM. Trimming removed 5 bases at V and 2 bases at J, with 12 bases between. CDR3 DNA sequence: TGTGCCAGCAGTCACCTGACGGTAAACACTGAAGCTTTCTTT. Translated: CASSHLTVNTEAFF.

The chain has TRBV29-1 and TRBJ2-1; TRBD2 is a possible D gene (6 bases). V lost 3 bases to trimming and J lost 4 bases, with 13 bases between them. This CDR3 has 14 residues. Looked up from germline, CDR1 is SQVTM and CDR2 is ANQGSEA. The DNA for the CDR3 is TGCAGCGTTGATTTAGCGGAGTCTTACAATGAGCAGTTCTTC. Amino acid sequence: CSVDLAESYNEQFF.

This chain uses TRBV5-1 with TRBJ2-7; D gene ambiguous. Trimming shortened V by 7 bases and J by 0 bases, and 11 bases separated the two germline ends. The germline gives CDR1 SGHRS, CDR2 YFSETQ. CDR3 length: 13 residues. CDR3 sequence (DNA): TGCGCCAGCTCCCCCGCGGTCTCCTACGAGCAGTACTTC. Its protein product is CASSPAVSYEQYF.

V gene TRBV7-9 combines with J gene TRBJ2-2; a possible D gene is TRBD2 (6 bases). The CDR3 has 15 residues. Deletions cut 4 bases from V and 6 bases from J, with 15 bases between. The germline gives CDR1 SEHNR, CDR2 FQNEAQ (reference sequence). The CDR3 reads CASSWGTAPSGELFF. The CDR3 DNA reads as TGTGCCAGCAGCTGGGGGACTGCCCCGTCCGGGGAGCTGTTTTTT. The whole variable domain, filled in from reference TRBV7-9 and TRBJ2-2, reads DTGVSQNPRHKITKRGQNVTFRCDPISEHNRLYWYRQTLGQGPEFLTYFQNEAQLEKSRLLSDRFSAERPKGSFSTLEIQRTEQGDSAMYLCASSWGTAPSGELFFGEGSRLTVL.

The table lists this clone with a count of one. The chain has TRBV30 and TRBJ1-2; 10 nucleotides line up with TRBD1. The CDR3 sequence is 17 residues long. The J segment lost 2 bases and the V segment lost 2 bases, leaving 11 bases of the junction unmatched. The germline gives CDR1 GTSNPN, CDR2 SVGIG (reference sequence). The CDR3 DNA sequence: TGTGCCTGGAGTCATACCCGGACAGGGGGAAGAAACTATGGCTACACCTTC. This encodes CAWSHTRTGGRNYGYTF.

This chain links TRBV2 with TRBJ2-7, with D tentatively TRBD2 (7 bases). V lost 7 bases to trimming and J lost 2 bases, with 21 bases between them. This CDR3 comprises 16 residues. Germline CDR1 is SNHLY and CDR2 is FYNNEI. CDR3 sequence (DNA): TGTGCCAGCACGGGGGAGGGGGTAAAAGGAACCTACGAGCAGTACTTC. This sequence encodes CASTGEGVKGTYEQYF.

The chain is built from TRBV27 and TRBJ2-7, with D possibly matching TRBD2 (8 bases). With 6 bases removed from V and 0 bases from J, the gap between germline ends came to 18 bases. The germline CDR1 and CDR2 sequences are MNHEY and SMNVEV (reference sequence). CDR3 length: 16 residues. Here the CDR3 reads CASSRGKAGGSYEQYF. CDR3 coding DNA: TGTGCCAGCAGCAGGGGGAAGGCGGGAGGCTCCTACGAGCAGTACTTC.

This chain joins TRBV19 and TRBJ1-3; D uncertain. The V gene lost 5 bases and the J gene lost 0 bases, with 26 bases spanning the gap. This CDR3 contains 20 residues. Germline-derived CDR1 and CDR2 are LNHDA and SQIVND (reference sequence). The CDR3 sequence: CASSLSPRRWTESSGNTIYF. CDR3 coding DNA: TGTGCCAGTAGTTTGTCCCCCCGACGGTGGACGGAGAGCTCTGGAAACACCATATATTTT.

This chain connects TRBV27 to TRBJ1-5, with D possibly matching TRBD1 (5 bases). The V gene lost 6 bases and the J gene lost 6 bases, with 18 bases spanning the gap. This CDR3 comprises 15 residues. Germline values: CDR1 MNHEY, CDR2 SMNVEV (reference sequence). In DNA form, the CDR3 reads TGTGCCAGCAGCTATACAGGCCCCGGGGGTCAGCCCCAGCATTTT. Its translation: CASSYTGPGGQPQHF.

The sample holds one count of this clone. CDR3 amino acids: CASSRGRPGNQPQHF. CDR3 bases: TGTGCCAGCAGCCGGGGGCGGCCGGGGAATCAGCCCCAGCATTTT. The chain uses TRBV4-2 and TRBJ1-5; the D gene is possibly TRBD1 (6 bases). Germline loops: CDR1 LGHNA, CDR2 YNFKEQ. This CDR3 region has 15 residues. Trimming took 4 bases from V and 4 from J, leaving 14 bases between them.

The V call is TRBV11-2, the J call TRBJ2-1; D is ambiguous. CDR1 and CDR2 from the germline V gene are SGHAT and FQNNGV. V was shortened by 6 bases and J by 3 bases, with 9 bases between the two germline ends. The CDR3 extends over 13 amino acids. This CDR3 is CASRGRGYNEQFF. CDR3 in DNA: TGTGCCAGCAGGGGCCGTGGCTACAATGAGCAGTTCTTC.

The CDR3 spells CASGRSSGANVLTF. In DNA form, the CDR3 reads TGTGCCAGCGGCAGAAGCTCTGGGGCCAACGTCCTGACTTTC. The chain recombines TRBV7-2 with TRBJ2-6; D unclear. Trimming stripped 8 bases from V and 0 bases from J, with 8 bases between. This CDR3 has 14 residues. Germline V CDR1 and CDR2: SGHTA, FQGNSA.

The rearrangement joins TRBV7-7 to TRBJ2-7; weak D call: TRBD1 (6 bases). V was cut by 5 bases and J by 2 bases, with 19 bases left in between. The CDR3 contains 16 residues. CDR1 is SSHAT, CDR2 FNYEAQ, per germline (reference sequence). The CDR3 region is CASSPFPRGVTYEQYF. CDR3 coding DNA: TGTGCCAGCAGCCCCTTCCCCAGGGGAGTTACCTACGAGCAGTACTTC.

The chain couples TRBV6-9 to TRBJ1-2, with D tentatively TRBD1 (5 bases). Germline lookup yields CDR1 MNHGY and CDR2 SVAAGI. V lost 8 bases and J 12 bases, leaving 25 bases between the germline ends. This CDR3 region has 14 residues. The CDR3 DNA follows: TGTGCCAGCGGGCCTCTCCGGGACGGACCTCGGGACACCTTC. Its protein product is CASGPLRDGPRDTF.

This clone has a single count. The CDR3 reads CASSLISREKVYEQYF. In DNA, the CDR3 is TGCGCCAGCAGCTTGATTTCGAGGGAGAAAGTTTACGAGCAGTACTTC. The chain employs TRBV5-1 and TRBJ2-7; D possibly corresponds to TRBD2 (5 bases). CDR1 is SGHRS, CDR2 YFSETQ, per germline. The CDR3 length is 16 residues. Trimming stripped 1 base from V and 4 bases from J, with 18 bases between.

V and J are TRBV19 and TRBJ2-2, with D uncertain. Germline values: CDR1 LNHDA, CDR2 SQIVND (reference sequence). V lost 3 bases, J lost 0 bases, and 8 bases lay in between. CDR3 length: 15 amino acids. CDR3 sequence (DNA): TGTGCCAGTAGTATGGGCAGCGCGAACACCGGGGAGCTGTTTTTT. Its translation is CASSMGSANTGELFF.

V is TRBV28 and J is TRBJ1-4, with unresolved D. Trimming left V 4 bases short and J 8 bases short, with 11 bases between. CDR3 length equals 13 residues. From germline, CDR1 is MDHEN and CDR2 SYDVKM. CDR3 DNA sequence: TGTGCCAGCAGTTCGGGAGGGCGGGAAAAACTGTTTTTT. Translating gives CASSSGGREKLFF.

The J gene is TRBJ2-7, the V gene TRBV18; 7 bases are a match to TRBD1. Unmatched junction bases numbered 11, after V lost 3 bases and J lost 3 bases. The CDR3 sequence is 16 residues long. Per germline, CDR1 KGHSH and CDR2 LQKENI. The CDR3 DNA follows: TGTGCCAGCTCACCCATTGGCGACAGGGTGGACTACGAGCAGTACTTC. Its protein product is CASSPIGDRVDYEQYF.